This T cell receptor (beta chain) was obtained from a study of control samples from healthy donors and cancer patients. Clones were read by immunoSEQ multiplex PCR, and TCRdb kept only the in-frame ones, dropping some. The sample shows about 85,000 clones, about nine tenths of them seen only once. The CDR3 runs 12 residues. V lost 4 bases to trimming and J lost 7 bases, with 11 bases between them. The germline gives CDR1 SGHRS, CDR2 YFSETQ. About this clone: In the same sample, other DNA sequences code for this CDR3.

The receptor comes from a woman aged 18 to 35 in good health. Specimen: blood. This sequence joins TRBV5-1 and TRBJ1-1; D ambiguous. CDR3 nucleotides: TGCGCCAGCAGCCTCGGACGGGATGAAGCTTTCTTT. This encodes CASSLGRDEAFF.